These 9 T cell receptor beta chains were all obtained from the same sample, sequenced in a study of cytomegalovirus exposure and HLA in healthy donors. The PCR contained 60 Vbeta and 13 Jbeta primers. Clones were read by immunoSEQ multiplex PCR, and TCRdb kept only the in-frame ones, dropping some. The table has about 140,000 clones, about 80% seen once; the top ten hold 6.2%. The sequenced material came from PBMCs. These receptors were taken from a woman aged 40 to 49 in good health and CMV-seropositive.

The chain combines TRBV6-5 with TRBJ1-5, with 8 bases identical to TRBD1. Losses at the gene ends were 5 bases for V and 1 base for J; bases not matched to a gene: 4. Germline loops: CDR1 MNHEY, CDR2 SVGAGI. There are 15 residues in the CDR3. The CDR3 DNA reads as TGTGCCAGCAGTCTAACAGGGGGGAGCAATCAGCCCCAGCATTTT. As protein: CASSLTGGSNQPQHF.

This clone was detected a few times. The V call is TRBV6-1, the J call TRBJ2-7; 8 bases map to TRBD2. The CDR3 is made up of 13 amino acids. After removal of 4 bases from V and 6 bases from J, the junction contained 5 bases not matched to a gene. The germline CDR1 and CDR2 sequences are MNHNS and SASEGT. The CDR3 loop reads CASSVAGRGEQYF. The CDR3 DNA is TGTGCCAGCAGTGTAGCGGGGCGCGGCGAGCAGTACTTC.

This clone was recorded once. The chain joins TRBV9 to TRBJ2-5; TRBD2 matches 10 bases. In germline, CDR1 is SGDLS, CDR2 YYNGEE. The length of the CDR3 is 18 residues. V trimming: 5 bases; J trimming: 4 bases; junction bases outside the gene matches: 17. The CDR3 reads CASSRTSGGWGMGETQYF. As DNA, the CDR3 is TGTGCCAGCAGTCGGACTAGCGGAGGGTGGGGAATGGGAGAGACCCAGTACTTC.

This clone has just a few counts. DNA for the CDR3: TGCGCCAGCAGCTTGGTTTCAGGATCCACCGGGGAGCTGTTTTTT. Amino acid sequence: CASSLVSGSTGELFF. This chain connects TRBV5-1 to TRBJ2-2; D not resolved. This CDR3 is 15 amino acids long. The V end was cut by 0 bases, the J end by 4 bases, with 10 bases between. CDR1 and CDR2 from the germline V gene are SGHRS and YFSETQ.

The chain combines TRBV2 with TRBJ2-7; D is perhaps TRBD2 (6 bases). Germline V CDR1 and CDR2: SNHLY, FYNNEI. The length of the CDR3 is 14 residues. The ends were cut back, 10 bases at V and 0 bases at J, with 16 bases in the middle. The CDR3 protein is CATKRVWGSYEQYF. In DNA, the CDR3 is TGTGCCACCAAGCGGGTCTGGGGCTCCTACGAGCAGTACTTC.

This chain uses TRBV10-2 with TRBJ2-7; a weak D match, TRBD1 (6 bases). The CDR3 runs 12 residues. V shed 6 bases and J shed 5 bases, with 11 bases lying between them. Germline assignment: CDR1 WSHSY and CDR2 SAAADI. This CDR3 is CASRGALHEQYF. CDR3 DNA: TGCGCCAGCAGGGGGGCTCTCCACGAGCAGTACTTC.

V is TRBV30 and J is TRBJ1-6; D may be TRBD1 (5 bases). This CDR3 is built from 15 residues. V dropped 3 bases and J dropped 9 bases, with 18 bases sitting between them. Germline V gene lookup returns CDR1 GTSNPN and CDR2 SVGIG (reference sequence). The CDR3 loop is CAWSPGGEDGSPLHF. The CDR3 nucleotides read TGTGCCTGGAGCCCAGGAGGGGAGGATGGTTCACCCCTCCACTTT. Complete variable domain (other parts from reference TRBV30 and TRBJ1-6): SQTIHQWPATLVQPVGSPLSLECTVEGTSNPNLYWYRQAAGRGLQLLFYSVGIGQISSEVPQNLSASRPQDRQFILSSKKLLLSDSGFYLCAWSPGGEDGSPLHFGNGTRLTVT.

This rearrangement joins TRBV19 to TRBJ1-2; 9 nucleotides align to TRBD1. This CDR3 has 17 amino acids. Losses at the gene ends were 1 base for V and 0 bases for J; bases not matched to a gene: 6. Germline loops: CDR1 LNHDA, CDR2 SQIVND (reference sequence). The CDR3 bases are TGTGCCAGTAGTATAGTTGGGACAGGGAAGGCTAACTATGGCTACACCTTC. Translating it yields CASSIVGTGKANYGYTF. Full variable domain (missing parts from reference TRBV19 and TRBJ1-2): DGGITQSPKYLFRKEGQNVTLSCEQNLNHDAMYWYRQDPGQGLRLIYYSQIVNDFQKGDIAEGYSVSREKKESFPLTVTSAQKNPTAFYLCASSIVGTGKANYGYTFGSGTRLTVV.

This clone showed up just once. The identical CDR3 is also encoded by other nucleotide sequences in the sample. The chain is built from TRBV5-5 and TRBJ1-2, with D possibly being TRBD1 (5 bases). The CDR3 sequence is 13 residues long. Trimming removed 1 base at V and 5 bases at J, with 9 bases between. Germline assignment: CDR1 SGHKS and CDR2 YYEKEE (reference sequence). The chain's CDR3 is CASSLLGGYGYTF. The CDR3 region has the DNA TGTGCCAGCAGCTTGCTTGGGGGGTATGGCTACACCTTC.